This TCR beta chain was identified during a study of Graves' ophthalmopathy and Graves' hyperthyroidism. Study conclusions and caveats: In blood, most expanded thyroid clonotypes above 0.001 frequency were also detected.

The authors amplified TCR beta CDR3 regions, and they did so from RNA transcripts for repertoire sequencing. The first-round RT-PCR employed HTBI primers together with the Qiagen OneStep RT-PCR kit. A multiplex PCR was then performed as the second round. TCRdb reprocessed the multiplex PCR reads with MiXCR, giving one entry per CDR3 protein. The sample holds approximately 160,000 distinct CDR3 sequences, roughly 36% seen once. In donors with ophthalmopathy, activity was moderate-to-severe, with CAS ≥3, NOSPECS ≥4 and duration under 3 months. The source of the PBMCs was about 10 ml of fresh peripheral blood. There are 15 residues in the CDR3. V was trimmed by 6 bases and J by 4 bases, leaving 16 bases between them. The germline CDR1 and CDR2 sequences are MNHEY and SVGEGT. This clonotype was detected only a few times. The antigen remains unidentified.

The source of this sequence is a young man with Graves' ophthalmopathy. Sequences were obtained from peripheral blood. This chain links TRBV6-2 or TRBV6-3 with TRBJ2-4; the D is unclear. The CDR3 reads CASSPTRIEKNIQYF. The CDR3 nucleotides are TGTGCCAGCAGCCCGACAAGAATCGAAAAAAACATTCAGTACTTC.